A selection of T cell receptor beta chains follows, all from one sample in a study of T cell repertoires in cytomegalovirus infection. TCRdb reanalysed the reads using MiXCR and keeps one entry per CDR3 protein. The sample contains 110,000 to 150,000 distinct CDR3 sequences, roughly 6% of which appear only once. The specimen was PBMCs. These receptors originate from a human donor in good health (CMV status not recorded). Some clones in this sample may be carry-over from other donors' samples. Both conserved end residues are trimmed from each CDR3. The D gene is left open where the match is weak.

>TRBJ1-5|TRBV29-1|11|TRBD1
SVGQGGDQPQH
>TRBJ2-2|TRBV20-1|12|NA
STIRAAATGELF
>TRBJ2-7|TRBV4-1|15|TRBD2
ANSQGGLAGSSYEQY
>TRBJ2-7|TRBV7-9|13|NA
ASRSPDQGGSEQY
>TRBJ2-7|TRBV27|11|NA
ASSAYLDYEQY
>TRBJ2-1|TRBV6-8|15|TRBD1
ASSYSPGGISYNEQF
>TRBJ1-4|TRBV4-2|13|NA
ASSQERPIGGKLF
>TRBJ2-5|TRBV7-2|12|NA
ASSPPGGFETQY
>TRBJ1-5|TRBV20-1|12|TRBD1
SAHRQGVSQPQH
>TRBJ1-1|TRBV7-9|13|NA
ASTPTGVVLTEAF
>TRBJ2-7|TRBV10-3|8|NA
AISSGEQY
>TRBJ2-1|TRBV19|14|NA
ASSSQGQGLAAEQF
>TRBJ1-3|TRBV5-4|12|NA
ASSLGGAGNTIY
>TRBJ1-4|TRBV28|12|NA
ASSLPATNEKLF
>TRBJ2-6|TRBV7-6|13|NA
ASSLGTSGANVLT
>TRBJ2-1|TRBV7-9|13|TRBD2
ASSSTSGGYNEQF
>TRBJ1-1|TRBV11-2|15|NA
ASSLALLTAQNTEAF
>TRBJ2-3|TRBV29-1|13|TRBD2
SVPRTAGVTDTQY
>TRBJ2-3|TRBV5-5|13|TRBD2
ASSSRLAGADTQY
>TRBJ1-4|TRBV27|12|NA
ASSPASYREKLF
>TRBJ1-6|TRBV6-1|15|NA
ASTPRWSPVLNSPLH
>TRBJ2-1|TRBV7-2|14|NA
ASSLAKVGPRNEQF
>TRBJ1-1|TRBV19|11|NA
ASNTGLRTEAF
>TRBJ2-7|TRBV20-1|13|NA
SARAGRGGSYEQY
>TRBJ1-1|TRBV27|16|NA
ASSHARGTSAKDTEAF
>TRBJ1-2|TRBV7-2|12|NA
ASSLTTRAVGYT
>TRBJ2-7|TRBV6-6|11|NA
ASSSPLAPEQY
>TRBJ2-3|TRBV7-3|13|TRBD2
ASSLNGGAADTQY
>TRBJ1-2|TRBV2|10|TRBD1
AIGTANYGYT
>TRBJ1-1|TRBV6-5|11|TRBD1
ASSMPGGNWAF
>TRBJ1-5|TRBV6-2/TRBV6-3|10|NA
ASSRSDQPQH
>TRBJ2-1|TRBV19|12|NA
ASSPRAAYNEQF
>TRBJ1-2|TRBV4-1|17|NA
ASSQDRAERLDLNYGYT
>TRBJ2-3|TRBV7-2|14|NA
ASSLQASTSTDTQY
>TRBJ2-1|TRBV6-6|13|NA
ASSYEGSSYNEQF
>TRBJ1-1|TRBV7-8|11|NA
ASSPGTNTEAF
>TRBJ2-1|TRBV6-1|14|TRBD2
ASRRTSGFSYNEQF